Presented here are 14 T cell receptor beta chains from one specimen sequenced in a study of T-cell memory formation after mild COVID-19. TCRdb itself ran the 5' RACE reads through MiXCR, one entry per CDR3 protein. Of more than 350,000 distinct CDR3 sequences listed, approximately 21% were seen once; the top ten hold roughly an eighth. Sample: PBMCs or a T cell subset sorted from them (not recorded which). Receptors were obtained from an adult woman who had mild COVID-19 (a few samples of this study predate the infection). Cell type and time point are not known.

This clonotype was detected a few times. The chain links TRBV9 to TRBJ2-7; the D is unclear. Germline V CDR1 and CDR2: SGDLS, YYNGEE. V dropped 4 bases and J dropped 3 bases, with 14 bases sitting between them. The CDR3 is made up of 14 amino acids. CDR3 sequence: CASSQSGHGYEQYF. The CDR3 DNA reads TGTGCCAGCAGCCAAAGTGGGCACGGCTACGAGCAGTACTTC.

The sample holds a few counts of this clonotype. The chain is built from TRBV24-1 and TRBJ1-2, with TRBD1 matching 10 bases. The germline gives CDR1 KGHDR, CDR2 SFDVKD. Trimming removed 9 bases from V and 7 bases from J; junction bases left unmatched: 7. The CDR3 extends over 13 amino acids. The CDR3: CATSGQGFGGYTF. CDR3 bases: TGTGCCACCTCGGGACAGGGGTTTGGTGGCTACACCTTC.

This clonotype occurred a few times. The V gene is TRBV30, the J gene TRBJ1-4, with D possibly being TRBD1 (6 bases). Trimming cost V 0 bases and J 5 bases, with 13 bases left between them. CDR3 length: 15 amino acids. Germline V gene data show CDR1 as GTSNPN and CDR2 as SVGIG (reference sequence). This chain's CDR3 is CAWSVTGMPNEKLFF. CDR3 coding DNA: TGTGCCTGGAGTGTCACAGGGATGCCCAATGAAAAACTGTTTTTT.

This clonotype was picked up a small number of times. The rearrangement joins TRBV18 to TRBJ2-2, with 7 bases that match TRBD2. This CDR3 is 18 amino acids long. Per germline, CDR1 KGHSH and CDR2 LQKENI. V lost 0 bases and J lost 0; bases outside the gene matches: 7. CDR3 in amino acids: CASSPPNSGLSNTGELFF. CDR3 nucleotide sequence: TGTGCCAGCTCACCACCGAATAGCGGGCTTTCGAACACCGGGGAGCTGTTTTTT. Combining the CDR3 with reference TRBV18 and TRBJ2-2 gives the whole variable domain NAGVMQNPRHLVRRRGQEARLRCSPMKGHSHVYWYRQLPEEGLKFMVYLQKENIIDESGMPKERFSAEFPKEGPSILRIQQVVRGDSAAYFCASSPPNSGLSNTGELFFGEGSRLTVL.

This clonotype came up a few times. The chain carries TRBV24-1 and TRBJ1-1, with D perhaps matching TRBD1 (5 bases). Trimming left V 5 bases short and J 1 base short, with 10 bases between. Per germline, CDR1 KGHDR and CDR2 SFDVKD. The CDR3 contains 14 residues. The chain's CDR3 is CATSAGGSNTEAFF. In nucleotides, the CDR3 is TGTGCCACCAGTGCCGGGGGATCGAACACTGAAGCTTTCTTT.

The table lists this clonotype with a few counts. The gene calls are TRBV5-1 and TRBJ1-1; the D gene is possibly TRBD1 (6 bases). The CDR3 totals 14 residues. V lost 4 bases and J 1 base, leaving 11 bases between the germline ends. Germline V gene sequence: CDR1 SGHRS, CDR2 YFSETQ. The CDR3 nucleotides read TGCGCCAGCAGCGGGGGCCTGGGGAACACTGAAGCTTTCTTT. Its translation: CASSGGLGNTEAFF. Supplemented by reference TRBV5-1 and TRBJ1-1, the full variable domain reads KAGVTQTPRYLIKTRGQQVTLSCSPISGHRSVSWYQQTPGQGLQFLFEYFSETQRNKGNFPGRFSGRQFSNSRSEMNVSTLELGDSALYLCASSGGLGNTEAFFGQGTRLTVV.

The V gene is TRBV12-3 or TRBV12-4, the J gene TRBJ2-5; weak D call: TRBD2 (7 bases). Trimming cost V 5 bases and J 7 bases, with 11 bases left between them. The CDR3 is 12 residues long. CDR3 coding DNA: TGTGCCAGCAGTCAAAGGGGGGGGACCCAGTACTTC. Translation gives CASSQRGGTQYF.

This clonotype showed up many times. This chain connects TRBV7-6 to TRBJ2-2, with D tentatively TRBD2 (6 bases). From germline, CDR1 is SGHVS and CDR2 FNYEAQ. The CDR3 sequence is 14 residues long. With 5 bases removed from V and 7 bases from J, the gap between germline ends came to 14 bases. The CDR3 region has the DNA TGTGCCAGCAGCGGGACTTCTATGGGCGGGGAGCTGTTTTTT. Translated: CASSGTSMGGELFF.

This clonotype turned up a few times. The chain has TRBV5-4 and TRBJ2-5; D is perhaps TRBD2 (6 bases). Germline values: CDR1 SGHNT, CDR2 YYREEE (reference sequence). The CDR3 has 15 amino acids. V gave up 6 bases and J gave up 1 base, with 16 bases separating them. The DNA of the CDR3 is TGTGCCAGCACCGCGTTGGACGGGAGCCAAGAGACCCAGTACTTC. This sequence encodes CASTALDGSQETQYF.

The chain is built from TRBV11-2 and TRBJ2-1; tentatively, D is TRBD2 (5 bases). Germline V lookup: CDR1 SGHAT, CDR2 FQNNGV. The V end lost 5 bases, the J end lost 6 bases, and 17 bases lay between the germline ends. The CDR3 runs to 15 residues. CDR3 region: CASSAVRGLGNEQFF. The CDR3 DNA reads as TGTGCCAGCAGCGCCGTTAGAGGGCTCGGCAATGAGCAGTTCTTC.

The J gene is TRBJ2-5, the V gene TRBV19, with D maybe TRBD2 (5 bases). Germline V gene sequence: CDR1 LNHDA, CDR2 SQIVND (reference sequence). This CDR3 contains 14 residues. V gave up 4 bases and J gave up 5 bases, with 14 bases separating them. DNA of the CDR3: TGTGCCAGTAGTAGCCAGCGGAGCGCGGAGACCCAGTACTTC. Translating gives CASSSQRSAETQYF.

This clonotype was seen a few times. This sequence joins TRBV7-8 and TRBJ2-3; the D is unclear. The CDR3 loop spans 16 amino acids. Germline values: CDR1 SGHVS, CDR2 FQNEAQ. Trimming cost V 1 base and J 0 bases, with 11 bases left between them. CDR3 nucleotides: TGTGCCAGCAGCTTAGGGGGTCTGGGAAGCACAGATACGCAGTATTTT. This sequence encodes CASSLGGLGSTDTQYF. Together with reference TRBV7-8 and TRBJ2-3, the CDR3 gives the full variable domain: GAGVSQSPRYKVAKRGQDVALRCDPISGHVSLFWYQQALGQGPEFLTYFQNEAQLDKSGLPSDRFFAERPEGSVSTLKIQRTQQEDSAVYLCASSLGGLGSTDTQYFGPGTRLTVL.

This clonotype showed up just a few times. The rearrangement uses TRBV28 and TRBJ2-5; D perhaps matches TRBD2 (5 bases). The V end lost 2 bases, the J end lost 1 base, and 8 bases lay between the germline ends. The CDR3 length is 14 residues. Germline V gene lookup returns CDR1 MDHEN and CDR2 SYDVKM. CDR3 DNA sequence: TGTGCCAGCAGTTTAAAGGGAGCCCAAGAGACCCAGTACTTC. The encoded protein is CASSLKGAQETQYF.

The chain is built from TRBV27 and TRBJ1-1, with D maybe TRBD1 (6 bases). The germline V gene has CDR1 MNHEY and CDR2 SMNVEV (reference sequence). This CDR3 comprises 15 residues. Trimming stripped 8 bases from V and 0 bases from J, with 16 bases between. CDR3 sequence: CASRGAALMNTEAFF. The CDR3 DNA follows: TGTGCCAGCCGGGGGGCAGCTCTTATGAACACTGAAGCTTTCTTT.